These 11 T cell receptor beta chains came from one sample sequenced in a study of radiation and T cells in renal cell carcinoma (dated by TCRdb to 2018 to 2021). The library was prepared using the immunoSEQ multiplex PCR assay. The source is immuneACCESS, and TCRdb retained only in-frame sequences with V and J called. Part of the clones is not carried over; for the studies checked, unresolved V genes explain less than half of this, and the remainder is unexplained. The sample table shows approximately 120,000 clones, and 82% are seen once. Approximately 3% of the sample goes to the ten largest clones. The time point label, read with the paper, signifies: baseline pretreatment blood. This specimen's treatment or condition label, interpreted: 15 Gy SBRT to primary tumor, nephrectomy 4 weeks later. The sample in question was blood, obtained from a patient whose treatment included radiotherapy and nephrectomy. These TCRs come from a woman aged 55-70 years with renal cell carcinoma.

V and J are TRBV18 and TRBJ1-5; D is undetermined. Trimming pared 3 bases from V and 4 bases from J, leaving 13 bases between. CDR1 and CDR2 from the germline V gene are KGHSH and LQKENI. The CDR3 covers 15 residues. DNA of the CDR3: TGTGCCAGCTCACCCTCGCACACATCTAATCAGCCCCAGCATTTT. Amino acids: CASSPSHTSNQPQHF.

The chain has TRBV6-4 and TRBJ1-5; D remains unclear. From germline, CDR1 is MRHNA and CDR2 SNTAGT. The CDR3 runs 13 residues. Trimming took off 4 bases at V and 0 bases at J, with 4 bases between the two ends. The CDR3 DNA follows: TGTGCCAGCAGTGTAGGTAGCAATCAGCCCCAGCATTTT. This gives the protein CASSVGSNQPQHF.

There are a few counts of this clone. The V call is TRBV4-3, the J call TRBJ2-1; D gene ambiguous. Germline V lookup: CDR1 LGHNA, CDR2 YSLEER. V was pared by 0 bases and J by 5 bases, with 5 bases between. The CDR3 is 13 amino acids. The CDR3 coding sequence is TGCGCCAGCAGCCAAGATAGGCACAATGAGCAGTTCTTC. Amino acid sequence: CASSQDRHNEQFF.

The chain joins TRBV4-2 to TRBJ2-4; 14 bases map to TRBD2. CDR1 LGHNA and CDR2 YNFKEQ come from the germline V gene. The length of the CDR3 is 17 residues. V dropped 3 bases and J dropped 8; count of bases not matched to a gene: 9. CDR3 in amino acids: CASSQGTSGGSVHIQYF. CDR3 DNA: TGTGCCAGCAGCCAGGGGACTAGCGGGGGTTCGGTCCACATTCAGTACTTC.

The rearrangement joins TRBV6-6 to TRBJ1-1, with D possibly being TRBD1 (5 bases). Per the germline V gene, CDR1 is MNHNY and CDR2 is SVGAGI (reference sequence). Trimming left V 6 bases short and J 0 bases short, with 8 bases between. CDR3 length equals 13 residues. CDR3 residues: CASSGQMNTEAFF. The CDR3 nucleotides are TGTGCCAGCAGCGGACAAATGAACACTGAAGCTTTCTTT.

This chain joins TRBV6-5 and TRBJ1-1; the D gene is possibly TRBD1 (5 bases). The CDR3 runs to 15 residues. Trimming pared 6 bases from V and 1 base from J, leaving 15 bases between. The V gene's germline CDR1 is MNHEY and CDR2 SVGAGI. CDR3 DNA: TGTGCCAGCAGCGTTTCGGGACTCTCGAACACTGAAGCTTTCTTT. Protein product: CASSVSGLSNTEAFF.

The chain uses TRBV28 and TRBJ2-3; TRBD2 matches 7 bases. The CDR3 consists of 14 residues. V was clipped by 6 bases and J by 4 bases; unmatched bases: 7. Germline V gene sequence: CDR1 MDHEN, CDR2 SYDVKM. Here the CDR3 reads CASSFIRGADTQYF. CDR3 in DNA: TGTGCCAGCAGCTTTATTCGGGGGGCAGATACGCAGTATTTT.

V and J are TRBV6-5 and TRBJ1-6, with D perhaps matching TRBD1 (5 bases). Germline V gene sequence: CDR1 MNHEY, CDR2 SVGAGI. The CDR3 loop spans 15 amino acids. V was shortened by 10 bases and J by 7 bases, with 20 bases between the two germline ends. The CDR3 region is CATRYSGTVNSPLHF. DNA for the CDR3: TGTGCCACGCGGTACTCCGGGACGGTAAATTCACCCCTCCACTTT.

The CDR3 DNA follows: TGTGCCAGCAGATCCGGGACAGGATTGAACTACAATGAGCAGTTCTTC. This sequence encodes CASRSGTGLNYNEQFF. The J gene is TRBJ2-1, the V gene TRBV28; 8 bases are a match to TRBD1. V lost 6 bases to trimming and J lost 3 bases; unmatched junction nucleotides: 10. Germline values: CDR1 MDHEN, CDR2 SYDVKM. The CDR3 runs 16 residues. Drawing the rest from reference TRBV28 and TRBJ2-1, the complete variable domain is DVKVTQSSRYLVKRTGEKVFLECVQDMDHENMFWYRQDPGLGLRLIYFSYDVKMKEKGDIPEGYSVSREKKERFSLILESASTNQTSMYLCASRSGTGLNYNEQFFGPGTRLTVL.

The J gene is TRBJ2-7, the V gene TRBV5-1, with unresolved D. The CDR3 runs to 14 residues. V lost 4 bases to trimming and J lost 3 bases, with 14 bases between them. CDR1 is SGHRS, CDR2 YFSETQ, per germline. The CDR3: CASSPPDSYYEQYF. The CDR3 nucleotides read TGCGCCAGCAGCCCGCCTGACTCCTACTACGAGCAGTACTTC.

The genes are TRBV6-5 and TRBJ2-2; 7 bases agree with TRBD1. Trimming cost V 8 bases and J 5 bases; bases outside gene matches: 11. Germline values: CDR1 MNHEY, CDR2 SVGAGI. CDR3 length: 15 residues. CDR3 sequence reads: CASAERGLLTGELFF. As DNA, the CDR3 is TGTGCCAGCGCCGAGAGGGGGCTCCTTACCGGGGAGCTGTTTTTT.